This TCR beta chain was captured by sequencing in a study of T cells in Graves' hyperthyroidism and ophthalmopathy. Amplification of TCR beta CDR3 regions used RNA as the template. Researchers ran a first-round RT-PCR on the TCR CDR3 using the HTBI primer set. MiXCR was run by TCRdb on the multiplex PCR reads, yielding one entry per CDR3 protein. The sample contains around 620,000 distinct CDR3 sequences, 14% of which appear only once. This CDR3 is built from 13 residues. Germline lookup yields CDR1 LNHDA and CDR2 SQIVND (reference sequence). Trimming stripped 3 bases from V and 6 bases from J, with 11 bases between. This clonotype turned up a few times. Clinical Activity Scores of at least 3, NOSPECS grades of at least 4 and durations under 3 months characterized ophthalmopathy patients. PBMCs were obtained from roughly 10 ml fresh peripheral blood.

This TCR came from a woman between 18 and 30 years old with Graves' ophthalmopathy. This chain uses TRBV19 with TRBJ1-2, with a weak D call TRBD1 (5 bases). Sequencing was carried out using blood. CDR3 DNA: TGTGCCAGTAGTATCCACGGGACTGATGGCTACACCTTC. The encoded protein is CASSIHGTDGYTF. The variable domain in full, with the rest retrieved from reference TRBV19 and TRBJ1-2, is DGGITQSPKYLFRKEGQNVTLSCEQNLNHDAMYWYRQDPGQGLRLIYYSQIVNDFQKGDIAEGYSVSREKKESFPLTVTSAQKNPTAFYLCASSIHGTDGYTFGSGTRLTVV.